Below, 14 T cell receptor beta chains from the same sample are listed, as sequenced in a study of OX40 agonist ivuxolimab in advanced cancers. Method: immunoSEQ multiplex PCR; TCRdb's copy keeps in-frame clones and lacks some. The repertoire holds 8,000 to 10,000 clones, with less than 75% as singletons. The sequencing here drew on CD4+ or CD8+ T cells sorted from blood, taken in a trial of the OX40 agonist ivuxolimab. Receptors were obtained from an adult with an advanced solid tumor such as melanoma, head and neck, liver or kidney cancer.

The chain is built from TRBV21-1 and TRBJ2-5. TRBV21-1 corresponds to a pseudogene. The CDR3 length is 13 residues. The CDR3 nucleotides read TGTGCCAGCAGGGGGGGCAGACAAGAGACCCAGTACTTC. It specifies CASRGGRQETQYF.

By frequency in the sample, this clone is medium-sized. The chain uses TRBV28 and TRBJ2-6; D gene unclear. Trimming removed 3 bases at V and 0 bases at J, with 6 bases between. Germline V CDR1 and CDR2: MDHEN, SYDVKM. CDR3 size: 15 residues. The CDR3 sequence is CASSFRPSGANVLTF. Here the CDR3 DNA reads TGTGCCAGCAGTTTTCGCCCCTCTGGGGCCAACGTCCTGACTTTC.

V and J are TRBV18 and TRBJ2-7; the D is unclear. Germline CDR1 and CDR2: KGHSH and LQKENI. V was clipped by 2 bases and J by 2 bases, with 10 bases between them. This CDR3 has 14 residues. The CDR3 here is CASSPDVSTYEQYF. DNA for the CDR3: TGTGCCAGCTCACCAGATGTCAGCACCTACGAGCAGTACTTC.

The chain combines TRBV27 with TRBJ1-5; no clear D gene. V dropped 4 bases and J dropped 0 bases, with 10 bases sitting between them. The V gene's germline CDR1 is MNHEY and CDR2 SMNVEV (reference sequence). This CDR3 has 15 residues. The CDR3 nucleotides are TGTGCCAGCAGTTCGCTACAAGATAGCAATCAGCCCCAGCATTTT. It specifies CASSSLQDSNQPQHF.

The chain has TRBV4-2 and TRBJ1-1; D may be TRBD1 (6 bases). Between the trimmed V and J ends, which lost 5 bases and 6 bases, there was a span of 10 bases. The CDR3 has 12 amino acids. Germline V gives CDR1 LGHNA, CDR2 YNFKEQ. CDR3 nucleotide sequence: TGTGCCAGCAGCAGGGGGGGATCTGAAGCTTTCTTT. Translating it yields CASSRGGSEAFF.

The gene calls are TRBV28 and TRBJ1-5; D not resolved. The CDR3 has 11 amino acids. CDR1 MDHEN and CDR2 SYDVKM come from the germline V gene. Trimming shortened V by 5 bases and J by 5 bases, and 4 bases separated the two germline ends. This CDR3 reads CASSHYQPQHF. CDR3 DNA: TGTGCCAGCAGTCACTATCAGCCCCAGCATTTT.

This chain uses TRBV5-4 with TRBJ2-7; tentative D call: TRBD1 (5 bases). There are 13 residues in the CDR3. CDR1 is SGHNT and CDR2 is YYREEE in the germline V gene (reference sequence). V lost 2 bases, J lost 6 bases, and 12 bases lay in between. CDR3 sequence (DNA): TGTGCCAGCAGCTTATGGGGCTACCCCGAGCAGTACTTC. Translated: CASSLWGYPEQYF.

The J gene is TRBJ2-1, the V gene TRBV2; TRBD2 might be the D (6 bases). This CDR3 is 14 amino acids long. The germline V and J ends were trimmed by 1 base and 5 bases, with 9 bases remaining between them. Germline V gene data show CDR1 as SNHLY and CDR2 as FYNNEI. The CDR3 DNA reads as TGTGCCAGCAGTGAAGGGGGGGATAACAATGAGCAGTTCTTC. Translation gives CASSEGGDNNEQFF.

The CDR3 nucleotides read TGTGCCAGCAGCTACGGACAGGGGCGGATGTACGAGCAGTACTTC. Its protein is CASSYGQGRMYEQYF. This chain connects TRBV11-2 to TRBJ2-7; 9 bases match TRBD1. Germline-derived CDR1 and CDR2 are SGHAT and FQNNGV. V dropped 4 bases and J dropped 4; count of bases not matched to a gene: 8. This CDR3 comprises 15 residues.

The chain couples TRBV19 to TRBJ2-6; D gene unclear. Germline values: CDR1 LNHDA, CDR2 SQIVND (reference sequence). This CDR3 comprises 12 residues. The germline V and J ends were trimmed by 7 bases and 3 bases, with 4 bases remaining between them. The CDR3 bases are TGTGCCAGTAAGAATGGGGCCAACGTCCTGACTTTC. Translating gives CASKNGANVLTF.

J is TRBJ2-1 and V is TRBV7-9; 14 bases match TRBD2. The CDR3 extends over 15 amino acids. V shed 4 bases, J shed 8 bases, and the junction held 4 bases outside the gene matches. Per the germline V gene, CDR1 is SEHNR and CDR2 is FQNEAQ (reference sequence). Here the CDR3 reads CASSSTSGGADEQFF. CDR3 coding DNA: TGTGCCAGCAGCTCGACTAGCGGGGGGGCCGATGAGCAGTTCTTC.

This clone was found once. The rearrangement links TRBV6-5 to TRBJ2-7; 8 bases agree with TRBD1. The germline CDR1 and CDR2 sequences are MNHEY and SVGAGI. The CDR3 consists of 14 residues. Trimming cost V 6 bases and J 5 bases; bases outside gene matches: 9. The CDR3 is CASSHGQGTHEQYF. The CDR3 nucleotides read TGTGCCAGCAGCCATGGACAGGGTACCCACGAGCAGTACTTC.

This clone is judged medium-sized (0.01 to 0.1%). The chain carries TRBV7-9 and TRBJ2-7, with no clear D. Trimming removed 3 bases from V and 2 bases from J, with 8 bases in between. CDR1 SEHNR and CDR2 FQNEAQ come from the germline V gene (reference sequence). The length of the CDR3 is 13 residues. DNA of the CDR3: TGTGCCAGCAGCTTTAACCCGACCTACGAGCAGTACTTC. Its protein is CASSFNPTYEQYF. The full variable domain, completed using reference TRBV7-9 and TRBJ2-7, is DTGVSQNPRHKITKRGQNVTFRCDPISEHNRLYWYRQTLGQGPEFLTYFQNEAQLEKSRLLSDRFSAERPKGSFSTLEIQRTEQGDSAMYLCASSFNPTYEQYFGPGTRLTVT.

This clone has a handful of counts. The V and J genes are TRBV4-1 and TRBJ1-3, with a weak D call TRBD1 (5 bases). Trimming removed 2 bases from V and 4 bases from J, with 9 bases in between. Germline assignment: CDR1 MGHRA and CDR2 YSYEKL. The CDR3 sequence is 14 residues long. CDR3 nucleotide sequence: TGCGCCAGCAGCCAAACCAGGGACGGAAACACCATATATTTT. Its translation: CASSQTRDGNTIYF.